This T cell receptor (beta chain) originates from a study of blood T cell repertoires in COVID-19. Study at large: From the United States, Italy and Spain came samples of acute and convalescent COVID-19.

Germline V gene data show CDR1 as MDHEN and CDR2 as SYDVKM. The CDR3 covers 11 residues. V gave up 5 bases and J gave up 1 base, with 2 bases separating them. Libraries were prepared by immunoSEQ multiplex PCR; TCRdb keeps only in-frame clonotypes and omits some of them. The data contain some 99,000 clones, 75% to 90% of them singletons. This TCR came from a human donor in a cohort sampled during active COVID-19. Sequenced input: peripheral blood. The V and J genes are TRBV28 and TRBJ1-1, with unresolved D. Written as DNA, the CDR3 is TGTGCCAGCAGTCGGAACACTGAAGCTTTCTTT. Its protein is CASSRNTEAFF.